This is a list of T cell receptor beta chains from one sample in a study of blood T cell repertoires in COVID-19. The method was immunoSEQ multiplex PCR; TCRdb's version includes in-frame clones alone and lacks a portion of them. The repertoire holds more than 85,000 clones, with about four fifths as singletons. Sequenced material: peripheral blood. These receptors all come from a woman aged 70-85 years with acute or convalescent COVID-19. CDR3s include the opening cysteine and the closing phenylalanine or tryptophan. D genes are given only for firm matches. Only part of the rows carry a size: once, few, many, or a class if the clone is expanded.

CDR3aa | CDR3nt | j_gene | v_gene | abundance | d_gene
CASSSQGEGTEAFF | TGCGCCAGCAGCTCCCAGGGGGAAGGAACTGAAGCTTTCTTT | TRBJ1-1 | TRBV5-1 | NA | TRBD1
CASSIGSDRDYTF | TGTGCCAGTAGTATTGGGTCGGACAGGGACTACACCTTC | TRBJ1-2 | TRBV19 | few | TRBD1
CASSRGAASNQPQHF | TGCGCCAGCAGTCGGGGGGCCGCTAGCAATCAGCCCCAGCATTTT | TRBJ1-5 | TRBV10-2 | NA | NA
CASSNRQSYEQYF | TGTGCCAGCAGTAACCGACAGTCCTACGAGCAGTACTTC | TRBJ2-7 | TRBV6-2/TRBV6-3 | NA | NA
CASWVRLPNTEAFF | TGTGCCAGCTGGGTGAGACTCCCGAACACTGAAGCTTTCTTT | TRBJ1-1 | TRBV6-5 | NA | NA
CTTVPTREAFF | TGCACTACCGTCCCCACGCGTGAAGCTTTCTTT | TRBJ1-1 | TRBV20-1 | NA | NA
CASTWTALNTEAFF | TGTGCCAGCACCTGGACAGCTTTGAACACTGAAGCTTTCTTT | TRBJ1-1 | TRBV5-5 | NA | NA
CATSLRFNQPQHF | TGTGCCACCAGCCTACGATTCAATCAGCCCCAGCATTTT | TRBJ1-5 | TRBV15 | NA | NA
CASSPQDNSYEQYF | TGTGCCAGCAGCCCTCAAGACAACTCCTACGAGCAGTACTTC | TRBJ2-7 | TRBV6-2/TRBV6-3 | few | NA
CASSLAGRILDTQYF | TGTGCCAGCAGCTTGGCGGGACGGATTCTCGATACGCAGTATTTT | TRBJ2-3 | TRBV11-2 | once | NA
CASSQDITTSSYEQYF | TGCGCCAGCAGCCAAGATATCACAACTAGCTCCTACGAGCAGTACTTC | TRBJ2-7 | TRBV4-3 | NA | NA
CATEAGGGEQYF | TGTGCCACGGAGGCGGGAGGGGGCGAGCAGTACTTC | TRBJ2-7 | TRBV19 | few | TRBD2
CASPKTGANEKLFF | TGTGCCAGCCCAAAGACAGGGGCTAATGAAAAACTGTTTTTT | TRBJ1-4 | TRBV7-2 | NA | TRBD1
CASSRAYEQYF | TGTGCCAGCAGCCGGGCCTACGAGCAGTACTTC | TRBJ2-7 | TRBV11-2 | NA | NA
CASPGPNKSYNEQFF | TGTGCCAGTCCGGGTCCGAATAAGTCCTACAATGAGCAGTTCTTC | TRBJ2-1 | TRBV28 | NA | NA
CSVEQGTTGELFF | TGCAGCGTTGAACAGGGTACCACCGGGGAGCTGTTTTTT | TRBJ2-2 | TRBV29-1 | few | NA
CASSVRQGGEQYF | TGTGCCAGCAGCGTAAGGCAGGGGGGAGAGCAGTACTTC | TRBJ2-7 | TRBV9 | many | NA
CASSPREGGPFSGNYGYTF | TGTGCCAGCAGCCCTAGAGAGGGGGGGCCCTTTTCTGGTAACTATGGCTACACCTTC | TRBJ1-2 | TRBV3-1/TRBV3-2 | NA | NA
CASTDRYYGYTF | TGTGCCAGCACGGACAGATACTATGGCTACACCTTC | TRBJ1-2 | TRBV28 | once | NA
CASSISGTNTGELFF | TGTGCCAGCAGCATTAGCGGGACGAACACCGGGGAGCTGTTTTTT | TRBJ2-2 | TRBV9 | NA | TRBD2
CASRMDRARNQPQHF | TGTGCCAGTAGGATGGACAGGGCTCGTAATCAGCCCCAGCATTTT | TRBJ1-5 | TRBV19 | few | TRBD1
CASSPGTGAGGETQYF | TGTGCCAGCTCCCCTGGGACAGGGGCTGGGGGAGAGACCCAGTACTTC | TRBJ2-5 | TRBV18 | NA | TRBD1
CASRRGTSGLRTDTQYF | TGTGCCAGCAGGCGCGGGACTAGCGGGTTGCGCACAGATACGCAGTATTTT | TRBJ2-3 | TRBV7-2 | NA | TRBD2
CASSQVHGQGGTGELFF | TGCGCCAGCAGCCAAGTGCATGGACAGGGAGGCACCGGGGAGCTGTTTTTT | TRBJ2-2 | TRBV4-1 | NA | TRBD1
CASSLSGATEAFF | TGCGCCAGCAGCTTGAGCGGGGCGACTGAAGCTTTCTTT | TRBJ1-1 | TRBV5-1 | NA | NA
CASSQLIPPLEAFF | TGTGCCAGCAGCCAACTAATCCCACCGCTTGAAGCTTTCTTT | TRBJ1-1 | TRBV7-2 | NA | NA
CASIPQGTGELFF | TGTGCCAGCATTCCACAGGGGACCGGGGAGCTGTTTTTT | TRBJ2-2 | TRBV6-1 | NA | TRBD1
CATYRIHEQYF | TGTGCCACCTACAGGATCCACGAGCAGTACTTC | TRBJ2-7 | TRBV24-1 | NA | NA
CASSLSGGQSYEQYF | TGTGCCAGCTCTCTAAGCGGGGGACAATCCTACGAGCAGTACTTC | TRBJ2-7 | TRBV18 | few | TRBD2
CASSPRGSVTDTQYF | TGTGCCAGCAGCCCCAGGGGGAGCGTCACAGATACGCAGTATTTT | TRBJ2-3 | TRBV7-3 | NA | TRBD1
CASSTGGDNQPQHF | TGTGCCAGTAGTACAGGGGGCGACAATCAGCCCCAGCATTTT | TRBJ1-5 | TRBV19 | NA | TRBD1
CASSLDQGAGYGYTF | TGTGCCAGCTCACTAGACCAGGGGGCCGGTTATGGCTACACCTTC | TRBJ1-2 | TRBV18 | NA | TRBD1
CASSGWEYGYTF | TGTGCCAGCAGCGGATGGGAGTATGGCTACACCTTC | TRBJ1-2 | TRBV9 | NA | NA
CASSLAPGWGENTEAFF | TGTGCCAGCAGCTTAGCACCAGGGTGGGGGGAGAACACTGAAGCTTTCTTT | TRBJ1-1 | TRBV7-9 | NA | NA
CASSLAAGSVPDTQYF | TGTGCCAGCAGCTTAGCGGCCGGGAGCGTGCCAGATACGCAGTATTTT | TRBJ2-3 | TRBV7-2 | NA | NA
CASSISPGGIGNTIYF | TGTGCCAGCAGTATAAGTCCAGGAGGGATTGGAAACACCATATATTTT | TRBJ1-3 | TRBV5-5 | few | NA
CASTGGGANYGYTF | TGTGCCAGCACGGGGGGAGGAGCGAACTATGGCTACACCTTC | TRBJ1-2 | TRBV6-4 | NA | NA
CASSQVVGVGQPQHF | TGCGCCAGCAGCCAAGTTGTAGGGGTAGGGCAGCCCCAGCATTTT | TRBJ1-5 | TRBV4-3 | once | NA
CASSITGGGRTDTQYF | TGTGCCAGTAGTATCACTGGCGGGGGACGAACAGATACGCAGTATTTT | TRBJ2-3 | TRBV19 | NA | TRBD2
CASSLGQSLRYNEQFF | TGTGCCAGCAGCCTAGGACAGAGCCTCCGGTACAATGAGCAGTTCTTC | TRBJ2-1 | TRBV14 | NA | NA
CASSKDRGATEAFF | TGTGCCAGCAGTAAGGACAGGGGAGCCACTGAAGCTTTCTTT | TRBJ1-1 | TRBV6-5 | NA | TRBD1
CASSEARGTGSSAQYF | TGTGCCAGCAGTGAAGCGCGGGGGACAGGCTCATCGGCCCAGTACTTC | TRBJ2-5 | TRBV6-1 | many | NA
CASSAQGSEQFF | TGTGCCAGCAGTGCCCAGGGTAGTGAGCAGTTCTTC | TRBJ2-1 | TRBV2 | once | NA
CASSSGLVGDTQYF | TGTGCCAGCAGCTCCGGACTAGTTGGGGATACGCAGTATTTT | TRBJ2-3 | TRBV11-2 | NA | TRBD2
CASSLQDGYTF | TGTGCCAGCAGTTTGCAGGATGGCTACACCTTC | TRBJ1-2 | TRBV28 | NA | NA
CASSPAGTGTAEAFF | TGTGCCAGCAGCCCAGCCGGGACAGGGACGGCTGAAGCTTTCTTT | TRBJ1-1 | TRBV5-4 | NA | TRBD1
CASSPTRNSNQPQHF | TGTGCCAGCAGCCCCACGAGAAATAGCAATCAGCCCCAGCATTTT | TRBJ1-5 | TRBV3-1/TRBV3-2 | NA | NA
CASSLRGLYSYEQYF | TGTGCCAGCAGCTTACGCGGGCTGTACTCCTACGAGCAGTACTTC | TRBJ2-7 | TRBV7-8 | NA | NA
CATSDPGKRGTGELFF | TGTGCCACCAGTGATCCAGGGAAAAGGGGCACCGGGGAGCTGTTTTTT | TRBJ2-2 | TRBV24-1 | NA | NA
CASSYSSLTKSYEQYF | TGTGCCAGCAGTTACTCGAGTCTCACCAAGTCCTACGAGCAGTACTTC | TRBJ2-7 | TRBV6-2/TRBV6-3 | NA | NA
CASSAGFNYGYTF | TGTGCCAGCAGTGCAGGGTTCAACTATGGCTACACCTTC | TRBJ1-2 | TRBV6-4 | NA | NA
CASSSASQTGTGVGGSYNEQFF | TGCGCCAGCAGCTCCGCCTCTCAGACAGGGACAGGGGTAGGGGGCTCCTACAATGAGCAGTTCTTC | TRBJ2-1 | TRBV5-1 | NA | TRBD1
CSVLGQANTGELFF | TGCAGCGTCCTGGGACAGGCGAACACCGGGGAGCTGTTTTTT | TRBJ2-2 | TRBV29-1 | NA | TRBD1